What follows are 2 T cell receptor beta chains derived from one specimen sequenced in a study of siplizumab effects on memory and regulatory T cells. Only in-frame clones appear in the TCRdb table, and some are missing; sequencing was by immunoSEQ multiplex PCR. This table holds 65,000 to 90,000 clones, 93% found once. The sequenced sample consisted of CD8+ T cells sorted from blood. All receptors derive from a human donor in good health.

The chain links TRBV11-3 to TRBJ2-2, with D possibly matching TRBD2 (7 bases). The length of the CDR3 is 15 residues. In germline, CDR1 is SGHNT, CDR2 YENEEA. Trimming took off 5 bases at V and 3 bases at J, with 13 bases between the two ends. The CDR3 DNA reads TGTGCCAGCAGCCCGGGGGGCTTTGACACCGGGGAGCTGTTTTTT. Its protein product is CASSPGGFDTGELFF. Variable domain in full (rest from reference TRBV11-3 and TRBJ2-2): EAGVVQSPRYKIIEKKQPVAFWCNPISGHNTLYWYLQNLGQGPELLIRYENEEAVDDSQLPKDRFSAERLKGVDSTLKIQPAELGDSAVYLCASSPGGFDTGELFFGEGSRLTVL.

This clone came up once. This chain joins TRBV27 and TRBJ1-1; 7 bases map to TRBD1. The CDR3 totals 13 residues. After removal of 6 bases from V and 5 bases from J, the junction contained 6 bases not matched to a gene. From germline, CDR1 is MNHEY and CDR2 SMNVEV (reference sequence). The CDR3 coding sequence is TGTGCCAGCAGACCAGGGGGAGGGACTGAAGCTTTCTTT. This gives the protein CASRPGGGTEAFF.